Listed below are T cell receptor beta chains from one sample, sequenced in a study of T cells in Graves' hyperthyroidism and ophthalmopathy. MiXCR, applied by TCRdb to the multiplex PCR reads, yields one record per CDR3 protein. The table shows about 620,000 distinct CDR3 sequences, with around 16% occurring only once. The sequenced sample consisted of blood. The receptors were sampled from a woman aged 30 to 39 with Graves' hyperthyroidism. Each CDR3 is given with its conserved first and last residue. The D gene is left open where the match is weak. Some rows have no size entry. The others give once, few or many, or a class for an expanded clone.

j_call	cdr3_length	d_call	v_call	clone_size	cdr3_nt	cdr3_aa
TRBJ2-1	14	TRBD2	TRBV7-6	many	TGTGCCAGCAGCTTTGGAGCGGGAGGCAGAGAGCAGTTCTTC	CASSFGAGGREQFF
TRBJ2-1	14	TRBD2	TRBV4-1	.	TGCGCCAGCAGCCAAGAGGTAGCGGGAGGGCCGGAGTTCTTC	CASSQEVAGGPEFF
TRBJ1-5	14	.	TRBV28	many	TGTGCCAGCAGTCCCCTTATATCCAATCAGCCCCAGCATTTT	CASSPLISNQPQHF
TRBJ2-7	15	.	TRBV29-1	.	TGCAGCGTTTGGGGGGTGGCCGGGAGCTCCTACGAGCAGTACTTC	CSVWGVAGSSYEQYF
TRBJ2-7	12	.	TRBV30	many	TGTGCCTGGAGCCCAGAGATAGGCGAGCAGTACTTC	CAWSPEIGEQYF
TRBJ1-1	15	.	TRBV20-1	many	TGCAGTGCTAGAGAGCAGAAGACAGGGAACACTGAAGCTTTCTTT	CSAREQKTGNTEAFF
TRBJ2-7	14	TRBD1	TRBV5-1	many	TGCGCCAGCAGCTTACAGGGGGCGCGGTACGAGCAGTACTTC	CASSLQGARYEQYF
TRBJ2-7	16	TRBD2	TRBV13	many	TGTGCCAGCAGCCCGGGACTAGCGGGGGCAACCTACGAGCAGTACTTC	CASSPGLAGATYEQYF
TRBJ2-1	10	.	TRBV20-1	few	TGCAGTGCTAGGGGGGACTTTCCGTTCTTC	CSARGDFPFF
TRBJ2-7	13	TRBD1	TRBV28	many	TGTGCCAGCAATGACAGGGGAGATTACGAGCAGTACTTC	CASNDRGDYEQYF
TRBJ2-1	18	TRBD2	TRBV7-9	many	TGTGCCAGCATCCATGGGACTAGCGGTTTAAGCTCCTACAATGAGCAGTTCTTC	CASIHGTSGLSSYNEQFF
TRBJ2-7	16	TRBD2	TRBV7-9	many	TGTGCCAGCAGCCTCTTGAGGGGCGGGAGAAAGGACGAGCAGTACTTC	CASSLLRGGRKDEQYF
TRBJ2-2	15	.	TRBV12-3/TRBV12-4	many	TGTGCCAGCAGCAAAGACCGATCCTTCACCGGGGAGCTGTTTTTT	CASSKDRSFTGELFF
TRBJ2-5	16	TRBD1	TRBV24-1	many	TGTGCCACCAGTGATTCCCCGGGACAGCTCCAAGAGACCCAGTACTTC	CATSDSPGQLQETQYF
TRBJ1-2	13	.	TRBV7-2	many	TGTGCCAGCAGCTTAAACCCCTTACATGGCTACACCTTC	CASSLNPLHGYTF
TRBJ2-1	14	.	TRBV13	few	TGTGCCAGCAGCTTAGGGTCTAGCGTCAATGAGCAGTTCTTC	CASSLGSSVNEQFF
TRBJ1-1	15	.	TRBV19	few	TGTGCCAGTAGTAGGGGTTACGGTAAGAACACTGAAGCTTTCTTT	CASSRGYGKNTEAFF
TRBJ2-5	18	.	TRBV20-1	many	TGCAGTGCTACTGACCCCTTATACAGGGACGGGGGCCAAGAGACCCAGTACTTC	CSATDPLYRDGGQETQYF
TRBJ2-7	14	.	TRBV9	few	TGTGCCAGCAGCGTAGATTCCGGGGACGTCGAGCAGTACTTC	CASSVDSGDVEQYF
TRBJ2-3	13	.	TRBV20-1	many	TGCAGTGCTAGAGAAACTAGCACAGATACGCAGTATTTT	CSARETSTDTQYF
TRBJ2-7	13	TRBD2	TRBV27	many	TGTGCCAGCGCTAGCGGGAGCTCCTACGAGCAGTACTTC	CASASGSSYEQYF
TRBJ2-1	15	TRBD1	TRBV7-6	.	TGTGCCAGCAGCTCTCCCGGGACAGGTCTCAATGAGCAGTTCTTC	CASSSPGTGLNEQFF
TRBJ2-5	13	.	TRBV12-3/TRBV12-4	many	TGTGCCAGCAGTGGGGGGTATGTCGAGACCCAGTACTTC	CASSGGYVETQYF
TRBJ2-3	13	.	TRBV24-1	few	TGTGCCACCAGTGATTTACCCACAGATACGCAGTATTTT	CATSDLPTDTQYF
TRBJ1-2	14	.	TRBV14	.	TGTGCCAGCAGCCAAGATTCGGGGGACTATGGCTACACCTTC	CASSQDSGDYGYTF
TRBJ2-1	16	.	TRBV6-2/TRBV6-3	many	TGTGCCAGCAGTCGGGACTCAATGAGCTCCTACAATGAGCAGTTCTTC	CASSRDSMSSYNEQFF
TRBJ2-2	16	.	TRBV9	.	TGTGCCAGCAGCGTAGCCGGCCTAGGCGGCACCGGGGAGCTGTTTTTT	CASSVAGLGGTGELFF
TRBJ2-7	11	.	TRBV30	.	TGTGCCTGGATGGCAGGCTACGAGCAGTACTTC	CAWMAGYEQYF
TRBJ2-4	15	.	TRBV11-2	many	TGTGCCAGCAGCCCCAGAACGGCAGTCAAAAACATTCAGTACTTC	CASSPRTAVKNIQYF
TRBJ2-7	15	TRBD1	TRBV7-9	.	TGTGCCAGCAGCTCGGGGACAGGGGGCATAAGGGAGCAGTACTTC	CASSSGTGGIREQYF
TRBJ2-7	15	TRBD1	TRBV6-1	many	TGTGCCAGCAGGATACGCGGACAGGGGGCCTACGAGCAGTACTTC	CASRIRGQGAYEQYF
TRBJ2-1	15	.	TRBV7-7	few	TGTGCTAGCAGCTCCGGGCCTCAAGGCTACAATGAGCAGTTCTTC	CASSSGPQGYNEQFF
TRBJ2-1	11	TRBD1	TRBV6-1	many	TGTGCCACCACAGGGGGCCGTGAGCAGTTCTTC	CATTGGREQFF
TRBJ2-3	16	TRBD2	TRBV7-3	.	TGTGCCAGCAGCTTAAGGACGGGGGGGCCCACAGATACGCAGTATTTT	CASSLRTGGPTDTQYF
TRBJ2-3	17	TRBD2	TRBV7-3	many	TGTGCCAGCAGCTCCGGGGTCGGGGAAGCGGGAGAAGATACGCAGTATTTT	CASSSGVGEAGEDTQYF
TRBJ2-2	18	TRBD2	TRBV6-2/TRBV6-3	few	TGTGCCAGCAGTAGCGTAGCTTTGGCGGGAGTGAACACCGGGGAGCTGTTTTTT	CASSSVALAGVNTGELFF
TRBJ2-1	13	.	TRBV27	many	TGTGCCAGTGACGAAAGCTCCTACAATGAGCAGTTCTTC	CASDESSYNEQFF
TRBJ1-2	13	.	TRBV30	.	TGTGCCTGGAGGGTAGCCCCCAGCTATGGCTACACCTTC	CAWRVAPSYGYTF
TRBJ1-1	16	.	TRBV5-1	many	TGCGCCAGCAGCTTGGATGGCAGCCGCATGAACACTGAAGCTTTCTTT	CASSLDGSRMNTEAFF
TRBJ2-7	15	TRBD2	TRBV11-2	.	TGTGCCAGCAGTCCAGGATCGGGACTAGCGCACGAGCAGTACTTC	CASSPGSGLAHEQYF
TRBJ2-2	12	.	TRBV3-1	.	TGTGCCAGCAGCCAAGAAGGCTGGGAGCTGTTTTTT	CASSQEGWELFF
TRBJ2-1	13	.	TRBV29-1	few	TGCAGCGTAGGTCTAGTCGTCGGCAATGAGCAGTTCTTC	CSVGLVVGNEQFF
TRBJ1-3	15	.	TRBV6-1	many	TGTGCCAGCAGTAAAAGGGGGATTGGTGGAAACACCATATATTTT	CASSKRGIGGNTIYF
TRBJ2-1	15	TRBD2	TRBV6-4	once	TGTGCCAGCAGTGATGTAGGACTAGCGAGGAATGAGCAGTTCTTC	CASSDVGLARNEQFF
TRBJ1-5	13	.	TRBV30	many	TGTGCCTGGAGTGTACGCGGGGATCAGCCCCAGCATTTT	CAWSVRGDQPQHF
TRBJ1-1	13	.	TRBV6-5	few	TGTGCCAGCAGTTACTCTAGATCTATCAAAGCTTTCTTT	CASSYSRSIKAFF
TRBJ2-2	14	.	TRBV5-1	.	TGCGCCAGCAGCTTAACTTTCGACACCGGGGAGCTGTTTTTT	CASSLTFDTGELFF
TRBJ1-5	13	.	TRBV30	many	TGTGCCTGGACCCACAGGGTCGATCAGCCCCAGCATTTT	CAWTHRVDQPQHF
TRBJ2-2	15	.	TRBV19	few	TGTGCCAGTATCACCCCCCATTCAGGGACCGGGGAGCTGTTTTTT	CASITPHSGTGELFF